This T cell receptor (beta chain) appears in the sequencing data of a study of T cell responses to AZD1222 COVID-19 vaccine. Only in-frame clones appear in the TCRdb table, and some are missing; sequencing was by immunoSEQ multiplex PCR. Of approximately 100,000 clones listed, around 85% are singletons. The germline V gene has CDR1 SGHTA and CDR2 FQGTGA. Trimming took 5 bases from V and 2 from J; bases not matched to a gene: 7. The CDR3 sequence is 15 residues long. Regarding the study as a whole: Every sample of the repertoires postdated the peak T cell response. Donors skewed white British and female; clonal diversity was possibly underestimated. Reportedly, close to half of spike-specific TCRs are directed against unmutated variant regions.

A word on this clone: Its antigen is currently unknown.

Sequencing used peripheral blood, obtained 28 days after the second AZD1222 dose. This clonotype was obtained from an adult who received the AZD1222 COVID-19 vaccine. The chain combines TRBV7-3 with TRBJ2-5; 8 positions agree with TRBD1. CDR3 region: CASSPSGQGQETQYF. The CDR3 DNA reads as TGTGCCAGCAGCCCATCCGGACAGGGACAAGAGACCCAGTACTTC.